This entry lists 20 T cell receptor beta chains sequenced from one sample in a study of regulatory and conventional T cells in RAG deficiency. Conventional CD4+ T cells were sorted from blood as CD25-low CD127-high cells. The protocol was immunoSEQ multiplex PCR, while the TCRdb copy is restricted to in-frame clones and leaves out a portion. The sample shows roughly 34,000 clones, about three quarters of them seen only once. The sample also formed part of further work on regulatory T cells. From that second work: Primers: 52 TRBV forward and 13 TRBJ reverse.

The sequenced sample was CD4+ effector T cells sorted from blood. The receptors shown here come from a human donor in good health.

The chain combines TRBV6-1 with TRBJ1-5; D not resolved. Trimming took 6 bases from V and 3 from J, leaving 15 bases between them. Germline V gene lookup returns CDR1 MNHNS and CDR2 SASEGT. The CDR3 is made up of 15 amino acids. The CDR3 bases are TGTGCCAGCAGGACCCTTTTCGGCTTCAATCAGCCCCAGCATTTT. The encoded protein is CASRTLFGFNQPQHF.

The V call is TRBV5-1, the J call TRBJ2-7, with no clear D. The CDR3 loop spans 16 amino acids. Between the trimmed V and J ends, which lost 8 bases and 0 bases, there was a span of 21 bases. CDR1 is SGHRS and CDR2 is YFSETQ in the germline V gene. This CDR3 is CASSARRSPDSYEQYF. The DNA for the CDR3 is TGCGCCAGTTCTGCGCGCAGAAGCCCCGACTCCTACGAGCAGTACTTC.

The V gene is TRBV11-2, the J gene TRBJ1-2, with D unresolved. The germline V and J ends were trimmed by 5 bases and 3 bases, with 7 bases remaining between them. This CDR3 is built from 12 residues. CDR1 is SGHAT and CDR2 is FQNNGV in the germline V gene. The DNA for the CDR3 is TGTGCCAGCAGCCGAATAGACTATGGCTACACCTTC. Protein product: CASSRIDYGYTF.

The gene calls are TRBV7-2 and TRBJ1-2; D is unclear. In germline, CDR1 is SGHTA, CDR2 FQGNSA. This CDR3 contains 12 residues. V lost 5 bases to trimming and J lost 2 bases, with 6 bases between them. The CDR3 region has the DNA TGTGCCAGCAGCCCCCGCAACTATGGCTACACCTTC. This gives the protein CASSPRNYGYTF.

The chain combines TRBV5-6 with TRBJ2-2; 12 bases fit TRBD2. V lost 4 bases and J lost 2; bases outside the gene matches: 6. Germline values: CDR1 SGHDT, CDR2 YYEEEE. The CDR3 is made up of 17 amino acids. In nucleotides, the CDR3 is TGTGCCAGCAGCCTCCGGACTAGCGGGGTTAACACCGGGGAGCTGTTTTTT. Translation gives CASSLRTSGVNTGELFF.

The J gene is TRBJ2-2, the V gene TRBV7-2; D call uncertain. The V end lost 7 bases, the J end lost 0 bases, and 6 bases lay between the germline ends. The germline CDR1 and CDR2 sequences are SGHTA and FQGNSA. This CDR3 region has 13 residues. Written as DNA, the CDR3 is TGTGCCAGCATAGCTCCGAACACCGGGGAGCTGTTTTTT. Protein: CASIAPNTGELFF.

This clone was found once. The V gene is TRBV6-1, the J gene TRBJ1-6; no definite D call. CDR1 is MNHNS and CDR2 is SASEGT in the germline V gene. The CDR3 totals 13 residues. V was clipped by 9 bases and J by 3 bases, with 9 bases between them. The CDR3 region is CASTENYNSPLHF. CDR3 nucleotides: TGTGCCAGTACAGAGAACTATAATTCACCCCTCCACTTT.

This chain uses TRBV7-9 with TRBJ1-4; 7 bases map to TRBD1. The CDR3 runs to 13 residues. The germline V gene encodes CDR1 SEHNR and CDR2 FQNEAQ (reference sequence). The junction had 5 bases not matched to a gene; V was cut back by 5 bases and J by 8 bases. The CDR3 bases are TGTGCCAGCAGCAGGGCAGGGGGGGAAAAACTGTTTTTT. The encoded protein is CASSRAGGEKLFF.

This clone was seen a single time. The gene calls are TRBV2 and TRBJ2-7; the D is unclear. The J call may be incorrect, as the DNA end agrees better with TRBJ2-5. CDR3 size: 13 residues. Germline V gives CDR1 SNHLY, CDR2 FYNNEI. CDR3 in amino acids: CASSVLLRETQYF. The CDR3 DNA is TGTGCCAGCAGTGTCCTCCTTCGGGAGACCCAGTACTTC.

This chain connects TRBV19 to TRBJ1-1; D perhaps matches TRBD1 (6 bases). The germline CDR1 and CDR2 sequences are LNHDA and SQIVND (reference sequence). The CDR3 consists of 14 residues. The V gene lost 5 bases and the J gene lost 1 base, with 11 bases spanning the gap. The CDR3 here is CASSEGGWNTEAFF. CDR3 nucleotides: TGTGCCAGTAGTGAGGGGGGCTGGAACACTGAAGCTTTCTTT.

V and J are TRBV5-8 and TRBJ1-5; 8 bases are shared with TRBD1. The J segment lost 9 bases and the V segment lost 0 bases, leaving 5 bases of the junction unmatched. Germline assignment: CDR1 SGHTS and CDR2 YDEGEE. The CDR3 spans 14 residues. DNA for the CDR3: TGTGCCAGCAGCTTGGTACGGACAGGGACGCCCCAGCATTTT. Its translation: CASSLVRTGTPQHF.

The CDR3 DNA sequence: TGTGCCAGCAGGGAGGCGGGAGGGCCCCAGCATTTT. Translation: CASREAGGPQHF. The chain employs TRBV5-6 and TRBJ1-5; no clear D gene. The CDR3 loop spans 12 amino acids. V lost 5 bases and J 9 bases, leaving 12 bases between the germline ends. The germline gives CDR1 SGHDT, CDR2 YYEEEE.

The chain is built from TRBV7-9 and TRBJ2-5; the match to TRBD1 covers 8 bases. V shed 1 base, J shed 6 bases, and the junction held 7 bases outside the gene matches. Germline CDR1 and CDR2: SEHNR and FQNEAQ (reference sequence). The CDR3 has 15 amino acids. The CDR3 loop reads CASSLGGQGAKTQYF. CDR3 sequence (DNA): TGTGCCAGCAGCTTAGGGGGCCAGGGGGCGAAGACCCAGTACTTC.

This clone was recorded once. The V call is TRBV5-1, the J call TRBJ2-7, with 7 bases that match TRBD1. Germline V gene lookup returns CDR1 SGHRS and CDR2 YFSETQ. The CDR3 is 12 amino acids. V was clipped by 4 bases and J by 7 bases; unmatched bases: 5. The CDR3 DNA sequence: TGCGCCAGCAGCCAACAACAGGGGGAGCAGTACTTC. It encodes CASSQQQGEQYF.

This clone was observed a few times. The rearrangement joins TRBV5-1 to TRBJ2-2; TRBD2 might be the D (6 bases). The CDR3 is 16 residues long. Trimming took 4 bases from V and 4 from J, leaving 17 bases between them. Germline loops: CDR1 SGHRS, CDR2 YFSETQ. The CDR3 nucleotides read TGCGCCAGCAGCCCGCGGGACGGAACGCTCACCGGGGAGCTGTTTTTT. It is translated as CASSPRDGTLTGELFF.

This chain links TRBV28 with TRBJ1-4; D call uncertain. CDR3 length: 15 residues. Trimming left V 5 bases short and J 0 bases short, with 10 bases between. Germline assignment: CDR1 MDHEN and CDR2 SYDVKM. DNA for the CDR3: TGTGCCAGCAGTCAACATCAAACAACTAATGAAAAACTGTTTTTT. Amino acids: CASSQHQTTNEKLFF.

The genes are TRBV9 and TRBJ2-7; TRBD1 matches at 9 bases. CDR1 is SGDLS and CDR2 is YYNGEE in the germline V gene. V was pared by 3 bases and J by 1 base, with 5 bases of the junction left unmatched. This CDR3 has 15 residues. This chain's CDR3 is CASSGPGQGSYEQYF. CDR3 bases: TGTGCCAGCAGCGGACCGGGACAGGGATCCTACGAGCAGTACTTC.

This chain connects TRBV4-1 to TRBJ1-5, with D perhaps TRBD1 (5 bases). Germline-derived CDR1 and CDR2 are MGHRA and YSYEKL. V was cut by 4 bases and J by 1 base, with 14 bases left in between. CDR3 length: 16 amino acids. The CDR3 region is CASSLLVAGSNQPQHF. CDR3 in DNA: TGCGCCAGCAGCCTCCTGGTAGCAGGGAGCAATCAGCCCCAGCATTTT.

The chain uses TRBV5-6 and TRBJ2-3; no clear D. Germline V gives CDR1 SGHDT, CDR2 YYEEEE. The CDR3 totals 11 residues. The V gene lost 7 bases and the J gene lost 6 bases, with 9 bases spanning the gap. CDR3 region: CASGVRDTQYF. Here the CDR3 DNA reads TGTGCCAGCGGAGTGAGGGATACGCAGTATTTT. The full variable domain, rest sourced from reference TRBV5-6 and TRBJ2-3, is DAGVTQSPTHLIKTRGQQVTLRCSPKSGHDTVSWYQQALGQGPQFIFQYYEEEERQRGNFPDRFSGHQFPNYSSELNVNALLLGDSALYLCASGVRDTQYFGPGTRLTVL.

The rearrangement uses TRBV28 and TRBJ1-3, with D unresolved. Germline V gene lookup returns CDR1 MDHEN and CDR2 SYDVKM. V lost 5 bases, J lost 4 bases, and 15 bases lay in between. The CDR3 sequence is 15 residues long. For the CDR3, the DNA is TGTGCCAGCAGTACCACTAGGGTGGGGGGAAACACCATATATTTT. As protein: CASSTTRVGGNTIYF.